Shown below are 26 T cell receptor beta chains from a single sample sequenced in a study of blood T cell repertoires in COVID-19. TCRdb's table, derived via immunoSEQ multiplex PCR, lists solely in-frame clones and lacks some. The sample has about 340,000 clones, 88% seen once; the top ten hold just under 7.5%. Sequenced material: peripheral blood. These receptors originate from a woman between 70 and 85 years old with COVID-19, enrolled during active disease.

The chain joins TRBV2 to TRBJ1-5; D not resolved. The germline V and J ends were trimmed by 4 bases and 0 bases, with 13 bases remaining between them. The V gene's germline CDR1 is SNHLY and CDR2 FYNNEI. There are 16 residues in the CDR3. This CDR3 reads CASSGADSYSNQPQHF. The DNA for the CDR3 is TGTGCCAGCAGTGGGGCAGATTCTTATAGCAATCAGCCCCAGCATTTT.

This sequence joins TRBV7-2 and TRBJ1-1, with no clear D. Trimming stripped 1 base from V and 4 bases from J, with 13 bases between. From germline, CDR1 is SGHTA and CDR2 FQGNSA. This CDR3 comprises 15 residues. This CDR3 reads CASSLGAARGTEAFF. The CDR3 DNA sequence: TGTGCCAGCAGCTTAGGAGCGGCCCGGGGCACTGAAGCTTTCTTT. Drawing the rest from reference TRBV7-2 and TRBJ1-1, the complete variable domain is GAGVSQSPSNKVTEKGKDVELRCDPISGHTALYWYRQSLGQGLEFLIYFQGNSAPDKSGLPSDRFSAERTGGSVSTLTIQRTQQEDSAVYLCASSLGAARGTEAFFGQGTRLTVV.

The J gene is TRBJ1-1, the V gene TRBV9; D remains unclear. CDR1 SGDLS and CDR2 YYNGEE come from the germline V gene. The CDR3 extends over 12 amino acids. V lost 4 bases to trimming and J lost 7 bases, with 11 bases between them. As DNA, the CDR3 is TGTGCCAGCAGCACTCTCCGGGGTGAAGCTTTCTTT. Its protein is CASSTLRGEAFF.

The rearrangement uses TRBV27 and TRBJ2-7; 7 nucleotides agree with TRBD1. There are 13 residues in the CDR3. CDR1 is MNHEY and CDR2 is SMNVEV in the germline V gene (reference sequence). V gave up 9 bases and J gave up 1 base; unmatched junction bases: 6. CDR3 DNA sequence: TGTGCCAGTATAAGACAGGGATCCTACGAGCAGTACTTC. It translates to CASIRQGSYEQYF.

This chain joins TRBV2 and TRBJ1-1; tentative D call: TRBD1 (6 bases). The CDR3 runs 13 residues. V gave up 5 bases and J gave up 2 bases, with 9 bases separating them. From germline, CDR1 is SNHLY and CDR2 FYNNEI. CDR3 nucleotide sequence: TGTGCCAGCAGTAGGACAGCTAACACTGAAGCTTTCTTT. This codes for CASSRTANTEAFF.

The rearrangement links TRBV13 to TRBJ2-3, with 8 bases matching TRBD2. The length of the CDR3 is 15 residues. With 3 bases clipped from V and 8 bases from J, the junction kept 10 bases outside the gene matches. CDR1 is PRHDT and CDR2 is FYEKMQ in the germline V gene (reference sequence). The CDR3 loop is CASSLTSVRGSTQYF. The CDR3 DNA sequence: TGTGCCAGCAGCTTGACTAGCGTGAGGGGGAGTACGCAGTATTTT.

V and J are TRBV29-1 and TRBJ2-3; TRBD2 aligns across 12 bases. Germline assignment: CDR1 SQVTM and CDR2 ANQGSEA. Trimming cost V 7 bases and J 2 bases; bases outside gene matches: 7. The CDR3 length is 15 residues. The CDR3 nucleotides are TGCAGCGCTTGGACTAGCGGGGTAAACACAGATACGCAGTATTTT. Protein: CSAWTSGVNTDTQYF.

CDR3 residues: CASSLGPTGIQETQYF. The CDR3 region has the DNA TGCGCCAGCAGCTTGGGCCCGACAGGGATTCAAGAGACCCAGTACTTC. The chain carries TRBV5-1 and TRBJ2-5; 7 bases map to TRBD1. The CDR3 has 16 residues. Germline CDR1 reads SGHRS; CDR2 reads YFSETQ. J lost 2 bases, V lost 0 bases, and 7 bases had no gene match.

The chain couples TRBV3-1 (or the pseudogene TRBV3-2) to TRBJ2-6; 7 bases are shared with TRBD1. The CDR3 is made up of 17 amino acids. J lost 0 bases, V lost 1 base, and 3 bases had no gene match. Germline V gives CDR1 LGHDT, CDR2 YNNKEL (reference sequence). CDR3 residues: CASSQGQGFSGANVLTF. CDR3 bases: TGTGCCAGCAGCCAAGGACAGGGATTCTCTGGGGCCAACGTCCTGACTTTC.

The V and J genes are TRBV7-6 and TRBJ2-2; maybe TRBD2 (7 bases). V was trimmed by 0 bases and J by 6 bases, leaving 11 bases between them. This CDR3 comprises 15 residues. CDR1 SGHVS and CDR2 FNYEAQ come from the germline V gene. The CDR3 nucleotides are TGTGCCAGCAGCTTAGCGCGGGGGCTCGCCGGGGAGCTGTTTTTT. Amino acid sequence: CASSLARGLAGELFF.

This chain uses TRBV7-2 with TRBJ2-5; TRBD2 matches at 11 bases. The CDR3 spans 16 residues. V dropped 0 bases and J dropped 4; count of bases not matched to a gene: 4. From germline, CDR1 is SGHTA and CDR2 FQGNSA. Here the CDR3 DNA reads TGTGCCAGCAGCTTAGCCCGACTAGCGGGGATAGAGACCCAGTACTTC. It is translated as CASSLARLAGIETQYF.

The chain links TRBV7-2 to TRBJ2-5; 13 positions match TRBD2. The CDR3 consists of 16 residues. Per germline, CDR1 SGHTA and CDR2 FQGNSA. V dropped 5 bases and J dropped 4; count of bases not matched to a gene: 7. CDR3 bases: TGTGCCAGCAGCCAACTAGCGGGGGGGCTTGTAGAGACCCAGTACTTC. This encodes CASSQLAGGLVETQYF.

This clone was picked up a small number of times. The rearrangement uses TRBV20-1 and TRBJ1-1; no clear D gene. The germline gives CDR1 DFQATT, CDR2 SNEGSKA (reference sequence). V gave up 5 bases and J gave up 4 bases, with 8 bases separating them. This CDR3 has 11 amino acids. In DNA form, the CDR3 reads TGCAGTGCTTCCGGTAGCACTGAAGCTTTCTTT. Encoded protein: CSASGSTEAFF.

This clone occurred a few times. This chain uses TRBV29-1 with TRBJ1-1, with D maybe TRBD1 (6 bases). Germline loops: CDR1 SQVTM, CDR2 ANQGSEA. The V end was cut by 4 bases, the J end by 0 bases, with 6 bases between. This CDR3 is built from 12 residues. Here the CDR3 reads CSVGTVNTEAFF. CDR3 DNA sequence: TGCAGCGTTGGGACAGTGAACACTGAAGCTTTCTTT.

The chain's CDR3 is CASSAPGTNYGYTF. The CDR3 DNA is TGTGCCAGCAGCGCCCCGGGAACGAACTATGGCTACACCTTC. The gene calls are TRBV9 and TRBJ1-2; D gene unclear. The CDR3 runs 14 residues. Germline V gene data show CDR1 as SGDLS and CDR2 as YYNGEE. With 3 bases removed from V and 2 bases from J, the gap between germline ends came to 11 bases.

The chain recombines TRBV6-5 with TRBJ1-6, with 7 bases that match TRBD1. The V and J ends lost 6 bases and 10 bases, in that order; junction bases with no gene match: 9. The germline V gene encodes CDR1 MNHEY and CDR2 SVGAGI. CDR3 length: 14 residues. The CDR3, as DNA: TGTGCCAGCAGCCTCCTACAGGGGAGGTCACCCCTCCACTTT. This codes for CASSLLQGRSPLHF.

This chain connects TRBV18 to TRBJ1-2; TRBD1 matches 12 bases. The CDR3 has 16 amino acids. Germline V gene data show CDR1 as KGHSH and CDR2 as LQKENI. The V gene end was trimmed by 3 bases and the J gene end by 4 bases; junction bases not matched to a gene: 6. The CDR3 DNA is TGTGCCAGCTCACCGGGGACAGGGGGCGAGGTCTATGGCTACACCTTC. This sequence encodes CASSPGTGGEVYGYTF.

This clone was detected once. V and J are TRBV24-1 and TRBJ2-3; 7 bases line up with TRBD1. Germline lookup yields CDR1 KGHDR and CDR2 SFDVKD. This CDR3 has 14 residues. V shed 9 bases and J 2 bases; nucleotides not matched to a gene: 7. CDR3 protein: CATGDRAHTDTQYF. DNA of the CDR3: TGTGCCACCGGAGACAGGGCCCACACAGATACGCAGTATTTT.

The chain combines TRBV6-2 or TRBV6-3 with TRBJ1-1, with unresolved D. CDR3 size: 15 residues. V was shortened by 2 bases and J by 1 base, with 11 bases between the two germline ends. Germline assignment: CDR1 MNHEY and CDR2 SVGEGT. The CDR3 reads CASSYPPRGNTEAFF. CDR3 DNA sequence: TGTGCCAGCAGTTACCCCCCTCGAGGGAACACTGAAGCTTTCTTT.

The DNA for the CDR3 is TGTGCCAGTAGTCCCGGGACAGGGGGCATTCAGCCCCAGCATTTT. Encoded protein: CASSPGTGGIQPQHF. This chain uses TRBV19 with TRBJ1-5; TRBD1 aligns across 12 bases. CDR1 LNHDA and CDR2 SQIVND come from the germline V gene (reference sequence). CDR3 length: 15 amino acids. V lost 5 bases and J lost 6; bases outside the gene matches: 5.

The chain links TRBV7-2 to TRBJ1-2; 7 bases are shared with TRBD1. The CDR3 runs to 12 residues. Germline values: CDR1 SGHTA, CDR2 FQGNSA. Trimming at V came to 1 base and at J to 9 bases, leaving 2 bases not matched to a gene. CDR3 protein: CASSLGQGRYTF. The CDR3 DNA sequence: TGTGCCAGCAGCTTAGGACAGGGACGCTACACCTTC. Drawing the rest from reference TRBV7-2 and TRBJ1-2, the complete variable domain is GAGVSQSPSNKVTEKGKDVELRCDPISGHTALYWYRQSLGQGLEFLIYFQGNSAPDKSGLPSDRFSAERTGGSVSTLTIQRTQQEDSAVYLCASSLGQGRYTFGSGTRLTVV.

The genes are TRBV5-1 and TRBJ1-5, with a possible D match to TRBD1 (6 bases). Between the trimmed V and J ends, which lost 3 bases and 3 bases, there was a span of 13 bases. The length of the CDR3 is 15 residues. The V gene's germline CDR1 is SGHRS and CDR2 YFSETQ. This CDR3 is CASSSEPGVNQPQHF. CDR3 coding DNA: TGCGCCAGCAGCTCCGAGCCAGGGGTCAATCAGCCCCAGCATTTT.

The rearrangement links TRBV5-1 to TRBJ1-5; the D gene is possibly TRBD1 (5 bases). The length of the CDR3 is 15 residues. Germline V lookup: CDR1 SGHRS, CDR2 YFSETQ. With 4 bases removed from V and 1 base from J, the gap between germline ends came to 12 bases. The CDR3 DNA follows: TGCGCCAGCAGCCCGGCGGGGGAGAGCAATCAGCCCCAGCATTTT. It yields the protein CASSPAGESNQPQHF.

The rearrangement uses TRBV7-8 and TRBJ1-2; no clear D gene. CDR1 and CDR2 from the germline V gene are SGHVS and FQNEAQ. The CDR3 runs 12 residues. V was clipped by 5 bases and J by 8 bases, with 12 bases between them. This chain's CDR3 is CASSTGVRGYTF. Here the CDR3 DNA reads TGTGCCAGCAGCACGGGAGTCAGGGGCTACACCTTC.

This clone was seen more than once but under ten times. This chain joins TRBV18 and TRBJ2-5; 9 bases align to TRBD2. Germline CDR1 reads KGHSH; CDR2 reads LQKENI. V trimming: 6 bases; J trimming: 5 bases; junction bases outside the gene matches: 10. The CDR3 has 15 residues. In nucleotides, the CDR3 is TGTGCCAGCTCCCCCAGGCGGGGGGGCGGGGAGACCCAGTACTTC. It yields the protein CASSPRRGGGETQYF.

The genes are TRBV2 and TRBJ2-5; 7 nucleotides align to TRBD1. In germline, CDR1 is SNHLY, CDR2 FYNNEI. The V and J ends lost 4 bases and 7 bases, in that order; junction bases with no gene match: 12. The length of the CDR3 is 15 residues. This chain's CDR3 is CASSGRDSERGTQYF. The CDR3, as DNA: TGTGCCAGCAGTGGCCGGGACAGTGAAAGAGGGACCCAGTACTTC. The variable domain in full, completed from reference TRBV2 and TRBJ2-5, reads EPEVTQTPSHQVTQMGQEVILRCVPISNHLYFYWYRQILGQKVEFLVSFYNNEISEKSEIFDDQFSVERPDGSNFTLKIRSTKLEDSAMYFCASSGRDSERGTQYFGPGTRLLVL.